These 20 T cell receptor beta chains originate from one sample sequenced in a study of graft-versus-host responses after intestinal transplantation. Sequencing was performed with immunoSEQ multiplex PCR; in TCRdb, only in-frame clones are kept and a portion is missing. There are 65,000 to 90,000 clones in the sample; 80% to 90% occur only once, and about 2.7% lies in the top ten. Antigens for these TCRs are unknown. Source: unstimulated CD8+ T cells sorted from spleen or lymph node cells, taken before intestinal transplant. Every receptor here comes from a human donor who received an intestinal transplant.

The V and J genes are TRBV27 and TRBJ1-6, with D maybe TRBD1 (5 bases). This CDR3 has 17 residues. With 5 bases removed from V and 0 bases from J, the gap between germline ends came to 14 bases. Germline CDR1 and CDR2: MNHEY and SMNVEV (reference sequence). The CDR3 region has the DNA TGTGCCAGCAGTCCCCGGACACTTAGCTCCTATAATTCACCCCTCCACTTT. Its protein product is CASSPRTLSSYNSPLHF.

The chain couples TRBV27 to TRBJ2-7; 12 bases are shared with TRBD2. The CDR3 totals 15 residues. The junction had 3 bases not matched to a gene; V was cut back by 3 bases and J by 3 bases. CDR1 is MNHEY, CDR2 SMNVEV, per germline (reference sequence). The CDR3 is CASSFGLAGSYEQYF. CDR3 DNA: TGTGCCAGCAGTTTTGGACTAGCGGGAAGCTACGAGCAGTACTTC.

This clone was seen just once. The chain joins TRBV4-1 to TRBJ1-2; TRBD1 matches 7 bases. This CDR3 is 16 amino acids long. The germline V gene has CDR1 MGHRA and CDR2 YSYEKL. V shed 2 bases, J shed 4 bases, and the junction held 10 bases outside the gene matches. CDR3 amino acids: CASSQPAQGGTYGYTF. The CDR3 bases are TGCGCCAGCAGCCAACCCGCCCAGGGGGGAACCTATGGCTACACCTTC.

J is TRBJ2-7 and V is TRBV5-1, with 9 positions matching TRBD1. Looked up from germline, CDR1 is SGHRS and CDR2 is YFSETQ. The V and J ends lost 4 bases and 4 bases, in that order; junction bases with no gene match: 3. The CDR3 sequence is 13 residues long. CDR3 residues: CASSGDRAYEQYF. The CDR3 nucleotides are TGCGCCAGCAGCGGGGACAGGGCATACGAGCAGTACTTC.

This clone has only one observation. The chain has TRBV7-6 and TRBJ2-1; 13 bases match TRBD2. The trim removed 5 bases at V and 6 bases at J, leaving 10 bases unmatched. The CDR3 runs 17 residues. The germline V gene encodes CDR1 SGHVS and CDR2 FNYEAQ. Here the CDR3 reads CASSPSWTSGGRNEQFF. The DNA for the CDR3 is TGTGCCAGCAGCCCTTCTTGGACTAGCGGGGGACGCAATGAGCAGTTCTTC.

The chain recombines TRBV11-2 with TRBJ2-5; 7 nucleotides match TRBD2. V was clipped by 3 bases and J by 4 bases; unmatched bases: 11. The CDR3 loop spans 16 amino acids. Looked up from germline, CDR1 is SGHAT and CDR2 is FQNNGV. In nucleotides, the CDR3 is TGTGCCAGCAGCTTTGAGCCTAGCGGACCCTCAGAGACCCAGTACTTC. Its protein is CASSFEPSGPSETQYF.

The gene calls are TRBV6-6 and TRBJ2-7; D might be TRBD1 (5 bases). V shed 2 bases and J shed 1 base, with 12 bases lying between them. Germline V gene sequence: CDR1 MNHNY, CDR2 SVGAGI (reference sequence). The CDR3 totals 15 residues. The CDR3 DNA follows: TGTGCCAGCAGTTACGAGGTTTCAGGGTCCTACGAGCAGTACTTC. Its translation is CASSYEVSGSYEQYF.

The CDR3 bases are TGTGCCAGCAGTTCATTCACAGATACGCAGTATTTT. It yields the protein CASSSFTDTQYF. V is TRBV27 and J is TRBJ2-3; the D is unclear. The CDR3 extends over 12 amino acids. V lost 4 bases to trimming and J lost 2 bases, with 4 bases between them. In germline, CDR1 is MNHEY, CDR2 SMNVEV (reference sequence).

The gene calls are TRBV5-1 and TRBJ2-7, with D uncertain. The V end was cut by 1 base, the J end by 0 bases, with 5 bases between. Per the germline V gene, CDR1 is SGHRS and CDR2 is YFSETQ. The CDR3 is 13 residues long. Written as DNA, the CDR3 is TGCGCCAGCAGCTTGTCTACCTCCTACGAGCAGTACTTC. Translated: CASSLSTSYEQYF. Variable domain in full (rest from reference TRBV5-1 and TRBJ2-7): KAGVTQTPRYLIKTRGQQVTLSCSPISGHRSVSWYQQTPGQGLQFLFEYFSETQRNKGNFPGRFSGRQFSNSRSEMNVSTLELGDSALYLCASSLSTSYEQYFGPGTRLTVT.

V gene TRBV5-1 combines with J gene TRBJ1-1, with D possibly TRBD1 on 6 matching bases. Germline V gene lookup returns CDR1 SGHRS and CDR2 YFSETQ. V shed 3 bases and J shed 3 bases, with 15 bases lying between them. The CDR3 covers 15 residues. CDR3 sequence (DNA): TGCGCCAGCAGCTCAGTAGGGGGTCTGGACACTGAAGCTTTCTTT. Its protein is CASSSVGGLDTEAFF.

The genes are TRBV19 and TRBJ2-7; 7 bases align to TRBD1. The CDR3 runs 16 residues. The germline V gene has CDR1 LNHDA and CDR2 SQIVND (reference sequence). With 3 bases clipped from V and 2 bases from J, the junction kept 10 bases outside the gene matches. CDR3 nucleotide sequence: TGTGCCAGTAGTATCTATAGACAGGGAATAACCTACGAGCAGTACTTC. Protein sequence: CASSIYRQGITYEQYF.

V usage is TRBV7-8 and J usage is TRBJ2-1, with 9 bases identical to TRBD1. CDR1 and CDR2 (germline): SGHVS, FQNEAQ. J lost 8 bases, V lost 2 bases, and 7 bases had no gene match. The CDR3 loop spans 15 amino acids. The DNA of the CDR3 is TGTGCCAGCAGCTTAAACAGGGGGCGCATGGATGAGCAGTTCTTC. Residues: CASSLNRGRMDEQFF.

The rearrangement links TRBV6-5 to TRBJ2-1, with D maybe TRBD1 (5 bases). CDR3 length: 11 amino acids. Trimming stripped 4 bases from V and 8 bases from J, with 6 bases between. The germline gives CDR1 MNHEY, CDR2 SVGAGI. In nucleotides, the CDR3 is TGTGCCAGCAGTTGGGGCCATGAGCAGTTCTTC. It translates to CASSWGHEQFF.

This chain uses TRBV10-3 with TRBJ2-1; maybe TRBD2 (5 bases). Trimming left V 2 bases short and J 0 bases short, with 11 bases between. CDR3 length: 16 residues. Germline V gene sequence: CDR1 ENHRY, CDR2 SYGVKD. The CDR3 nucleotides are TGTGCCATCAGTGAGGGAGGCCCGGGCTCCTACAATGAGCAGTTCTTC. Protein product: CAISEGGPGSYNEQFF.

The count of this clone is one. The chain has TRBV9 and TRBJ2-5; TRBD2 aligns across 9 bases. Trimming took 0 bases from V and 4 from J; bases not matched to a gene: 7. The germline CDR1 and CDR2 sequences are SGDLS and YYNGEE. CDR3 size: 16 residues. CDR3 residues: CASSVVGGGARETQYF. The CDR3 DNA sequence: TGTGCCAGCAGCGTAGTCGGCGGGGGGGCCCGAGAGACCCAGTACTTC.

As for this clone: At one boundary the junction diverges from the germline segment, which might be a read error. The chain links TRBV13 to TRBJ2-1, with 11 bases matching TRBD2. Germline V gene sequence: CDR1 PRHDT, CDR2 FYEKMQ (reference sequence). This CDR3 is 17 amino acids long. CDR3 bases: TGTGCCAGCAGCCCCACTAGCGGGGGCCCCTCCCACAATGAGCAGTTCTTC. Amino acid sequence: CASSPTSGGPSHNEQFF.

This clone showed up just once. The chain joins TRBV4-1 to TRBJ2-7, with TRBD2 matching over 7 bases. V was pared by 4 bases and J by 3 bases, with 12 bases of the junction left unmatched. The CDR3 has 16 residues. Germline CDR1 MGHRA, CDR2 YSYEKL. CDR3 loop: CASSPRGTAGDYEQYF. The CDR3 nucleotides read TGCGCCAGCAGCCCCCGGGGAACGGCGGGGGACTACGAGCAGTACTTC.

This chain links TRBV2 with TRBJ2-1, with a possible D match to TRBD2 (5 bases). Germline CDR1 reads SNHLY; CDR2 reads FYNNEI. Trimming shortened V by 6 bases and J by 0 bases, and 6 bases separated the two germline ends. The CDR3 runs to 13 residues. Here the CDR3 reads CASRGSSYNEQFF. The CDR3 nucleotides read TGTGCCAGCAGGGGGAGCTCCTACAATGAGCAGTTCTTC.

The chain employs TRBV6-1 and TRBJ1-2; maybe TRBD1 (6 bases). The V end was cut by 2 bases, the J end by 5 bases, with 15 bases between. Looked up from germline, CDR1 is MNHNS and CDR2 is SASEGT. CDR3 size: 15 residues. The CDR3 DNA reads as TGTGCCAGCAGTGAATTAGGGGGATCAAGGTATGGCTACACCTTC. Its translation: CASSELGGSRYGYTF.

The chain carries TRBV28 and TRBJ2-7; TRBD1 aligns across 7 bases. The CDR3 is 14 residues long. Germline lookup yields CDR1 MDHEN and CDR2 SYDVKM. Germline trimming cut 4 bases from V and 2 bases from J; bases unmatched to any gene: 5. This CDR3 reads CASSWTGVPYEQYF. CDR3 bases: TGTGCCAGCAGTTGGACAGGAGTTCCCTACGAGCAGTACTTC.